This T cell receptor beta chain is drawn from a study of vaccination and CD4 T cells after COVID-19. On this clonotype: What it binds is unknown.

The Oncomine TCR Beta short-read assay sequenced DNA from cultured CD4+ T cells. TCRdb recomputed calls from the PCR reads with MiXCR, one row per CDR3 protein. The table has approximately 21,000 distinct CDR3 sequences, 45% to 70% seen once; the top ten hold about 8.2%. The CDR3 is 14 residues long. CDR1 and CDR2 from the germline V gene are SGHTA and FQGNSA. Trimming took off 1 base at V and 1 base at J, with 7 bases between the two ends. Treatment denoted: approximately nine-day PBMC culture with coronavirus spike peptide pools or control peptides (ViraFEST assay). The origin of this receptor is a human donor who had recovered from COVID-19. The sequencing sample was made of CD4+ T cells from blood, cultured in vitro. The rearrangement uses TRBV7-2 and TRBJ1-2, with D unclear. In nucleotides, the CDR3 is TGTGCCAGCAGCTTAGGATTAGTTAACTATGGCTACACCTTC. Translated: CASSLGLVNYGYTF.